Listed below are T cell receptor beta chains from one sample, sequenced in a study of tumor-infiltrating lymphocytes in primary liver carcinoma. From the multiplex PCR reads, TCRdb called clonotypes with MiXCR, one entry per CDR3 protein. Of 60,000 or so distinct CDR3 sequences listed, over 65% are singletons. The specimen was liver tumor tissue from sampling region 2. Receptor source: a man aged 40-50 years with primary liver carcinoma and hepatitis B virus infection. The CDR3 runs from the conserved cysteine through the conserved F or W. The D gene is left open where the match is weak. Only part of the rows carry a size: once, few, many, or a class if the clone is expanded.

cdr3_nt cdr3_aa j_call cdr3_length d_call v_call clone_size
TGTGCTAGCAGGCCGAGTCTTGACAGGGCCAATGAGCAGTTCTTC CASRPSLDRANEQFF TRBJ2-1 15 TRBD1 TRBV6-1 .
TGCGCCAGCAGTGAGTCGGGACTAAGGTACGAGCAGTACTTT CASSESGLRYEQYF TRBJ2-7 14 TRBD2 TRBV10-2 .
TGTACCAGCAGCATGGGGGGAGACAGGGGCATTTCCCTCTCTGGGGCCAACGTCCTGACTTTT CTSSMGGDRGISLSGANVLTF TRBJ2-6 21 TRBD1 TRBV11-2 few
TGTGCCTGGATTGGTAGCGGGAGGCCGATAAACACCGGGGAGCTGTTTTTT CAWIGSGRPINTGELFF TRBJ2-2 17 TRBD2 TRBV30 .
TGTGCCAGCAGGTCCGGGGGCACGGGTACCCGGGAACTGTTTTTT CASRSGGTGTRELFF TRBJ2-2 15 . TRBV6-1 .
TGTGCCATCAGTGTGACCCCACTACTGGGAGATGCAGATACGCAGTATTTT CAISVTPLLGDADTQYF TRBJ2-3 17 . TRBV10-3 .
TGTGCCAGCAGCTTAGCTCTGGAAGAGACCCAGTATTTT CASSLALEETQYF TRBJ2-3 13 . TRBV11-2 .
TGCAGCGACCGCAAAAGGGCAGGGCGAGGCTACACTTTC CSDRKRAGRGYTF TRBJ1-2 13 . TRBV29-1 .
TGTGCCAGTAACCAAGATTTCAGGGAAGAAGATACGCAGTATTTT CASNQDFREEDTQYF TRBJ2-3 15 . TRBV4-2 .
TGTGCCAGCAGTTTACCCGGGACTAGCGGGACCAAGAACATTCAGTACTTC CASSLPGTSGTKNIQYF TRBJ2-4 17 TRBD2 TRBV11-1 once
TGTGCCAGCAGCTTAGATAACAGGGCGAGCTCCTATAATGGGCAGTTCTTC CASSLDNRASSYNGQFF TRBJ2-1 17 . TRBV11-2 .
TGTGTCAGCTGCTCGACAGGGATTGCGCAGCTCTTC CVSCSTGIAQLF TRBJ2-1 12 TRBD1 TRBV11-2 .
TGTGCCAGCAGTATGGACAGAAATCAGCCCCAGCATTTC CASSMDRNQPQHF TRBJ1-5 13 . TRBV6-5 once
TGTGCCATCAGTGAGCGGAGCGACACCGGGGAGCTGTTTTTT CAISERSDTGELFF TRBJ2-2 14 . TRBV10-3 .
TGTACCAGCAGCTACCTCCCCGGGACTAGCGGGAGTTGGGATGAGCAGTTCTTC CTSSYLPGTSGSWDEQFF TRBJ2-1 18 TRBD2 TRBV6-2/TRBV6-3 .
TGTGCCAGGAGTTACCCAGGACTAGCGGGAGTCGAACAGTACTTC CARSYPGLAGVEQYF TRBJ2-7 15 TRBD2 TRBV6-6 once
TGTGCCAGCAGCCTAGGTGGGAGTCGCACCGCGGAGCTGTTTTTT CASSLGGSRTAELFF TRBJ2-2 15 . TRBV9 .
TGCAGCGTTAGGCCCAGTGGACTAGCGGCACCAAGCTCCTACGAGCAGTACTTC CSVRPSGLAAPSSYEQYF TRBJ2-7 18 TRBD2 TRBV29-1 .
TGTGCCAGTGGTGAACGGGGAAGGGATCAGCCCCAGCATTTT CASGERGRDQPQHF TRBJ1-5 14 . TRBV6-2/TRBV6-3 .
TGTGCCAGCAGCTTAGATCTCTATGCGGGAGGGCTGGTCTACAATGAGCACTTCTTC CASSLDLYAGGLVYNEHFF TRBJ2-1 19 TRBD2 TRBV11-3 .
TGTGCCAGCAGCCCGGGAATAGTGGGAGTCGAGCAGTACTTC CASSPGIVGVEQYF TRBJ2-7 14 . TRBV9 .
TGTGCCAGCTGCTTGGGTTGCACGAACACCGGGGAGCTGTTTTTT CASCLGCTNTGELFF TRBJ2-2 15 . TRBV5-5 .
TGTGCCTGCAGCCCCGTGAGTGGTAACGAGCAGTACTTC CACSPVSGNEQYF TRBJ2-7 13 . TRBV6-6 .
TGTGCCTGGAGGACCCTCGGGACAGGGGGCATCGTAAGGTATGGCTACACCTTC CAWRTLGTGGIVRYGYTF TRBJ1-2 18 TRBD1 TRBV30 .
TGTGCCAGCAGCTTAGGAGCTCACCTGGGGTACACTGAAGCTTTGTTT CASSLGAHLGYTEALF TRBJ1-1 16 . TRBV11-2 .
TGTGCCAGCAGTCCCTCGGGACAGGGGAGGGCTCAGCCCCAGCATTTT CASSPSGQGRAQPQHF TRBJ1-5 16 TRBD1 TRBV12-3/TRBV12-4 few
TGTGCCAGCAGCCTGGGACTAGCGGGAGTGGAGCGGTTCTTC CASSLGLAGVERFF TRBJ2-1 14 TRBD2 TRBV12-3/TRBV12-4 .
TGTGTCAGCAGCCATCGGACAGGGCAGTCGGGCGAGCAGTACTTC CVSSHRTGQSGEQYF TRBJ2-7 15 TRBD1 TRBV5-5 .
TGTACCAGCAGCTTAGCGAGGCTAGCCATGGGTAAAAAAGAGACCCAGTACTTC CTSSLARLAMGKKETQYF TRBJ2-5 18 . TRBV11-2 .
TGTGCCAGCAGCCCGGCGCGTAGAAGTGACACTGAAGCTTTCTTT CASSPARRSDTEAFF TRBJ1-1 15 . TRBV11-2 .
. CARSFGQGSNQPRHF TRBJ1-5 15 . TRBV12-3/TRBV12-4 .
TGTGCCAGCAGCTTAGGGGATACGCAGTATTTT CASSLGDTQYF TRBJ2-3 11 . TRBV11-2 many
TGTGCCTGCAGAAACCTTAGACAGGGTTTTTCTGGGGCCAACGTCCTGACTTTC CACRNLRQGFSGANVLTF TRBJ2-6 18 TRBD1 TRBV6-5 .
TGCACCATCCCACAAGGACAGGGGTTGTGCGAGCAGTACTTC CTIPQGQGLCEQYF TRBJ2-7 14 TRBD1 TRBV10-1 .
TGTGCCAGCAGTTTAGAGCTCCTAGCGGGAATGAATGAGCAGCCCTTC CASSLELLAGMNEQPF TRBJ2-1 16 TRBD2 TRBV11-2 .
TGCCCCAGCAGCCACACAGACCAGGGGGACACTGAAGCTTTCTTT CPSSHTDQGDTEAFF TRBJ1-1 15 TRBD1 TRBV4-3 .
TGTGCCGGCAGCCTTTACACTCTGACTAGCGCTAACACCGGGGAGCTCTTTTTT CAGSLYTLTSANTGELFF TRBJ2-2 18 TRBD2 TRBV11-2 .
TGTGCCAGCAGCGCCACCCGGCCCGCGAACACCGGGGAGCTGTTTTTT CASSATRPANTGELFF TRBJ2-2 16 . TRBV6-1 many
TGTGCCTGCAGCTTGAGTGTGGAGACACAGTACTTC CACSLSVETQYF TRBJ2-5 12 . TRBV5-5 .
TGTGCCAGCAGGCCCTCTGCGGATACGCAGTATTTT CASRPSADTQYF TRBJ2-3 12 . TRBV6-2/TRBV6-3 few
TGTGCCAGCAGTGAAGCAGACATGAGCTCCTACGAGCAGTACTTC CASSEADMSSYEQYF TRBJ2-7 15 . TRBV6-1 few
TGTGCCAGCAGCAGCCTAAGGGGAAGGGGAAACACCATATATTTT CASSSLRGRGNTIYF TRBJ1-3 15 . TRBV11-2 few
TGTGCCAGCAGAACTGGGACTAGCGCCCAAGAGACCCAGTACTTC CASRTGTSAQETQYF TRBJ2-5 15 TRBD2 TRBV28 .
TGCAGCGTTGAAGGGATACCCAAAGAGACCCTGTACTTC CSVEGIPKETLYF TRBJ2-5 13 . TRBV29-1 .
TGTGCCAGCAGTGAAGTGAGGGCTGAAGCTTTCTTT CASSEVRAEAFF TRBJ1-1 12 . TRBV6-1 many
TGTACCAGCAGCCAAACTCCTGGCGGGGTGGGAGAGACCCAGTACTTC CTSSQTPGGVGETQYF TRBJ2-5 16 . TRBV11-2 once
TGCGCCAGCAGCCGAGCTGATGGGGGCCGGATCGGGGAGCTGTTTTTT CASSRADGGRIGELFF TRBJ2-2 16 . TRBV4-1 .
TGTGCCAGCCGGGGGGTAGACGAGGATACGCAGTATTTT CASRGVDEDTQYF TRBJ2-3 13 TRBD2 TRBV7-8 .
TGTGCCAGCAGGATACACTCGAACACTGAAGCTTTCTTT CASRIHSNTEAFF TRBJ1-1 13 . TRBV28 many